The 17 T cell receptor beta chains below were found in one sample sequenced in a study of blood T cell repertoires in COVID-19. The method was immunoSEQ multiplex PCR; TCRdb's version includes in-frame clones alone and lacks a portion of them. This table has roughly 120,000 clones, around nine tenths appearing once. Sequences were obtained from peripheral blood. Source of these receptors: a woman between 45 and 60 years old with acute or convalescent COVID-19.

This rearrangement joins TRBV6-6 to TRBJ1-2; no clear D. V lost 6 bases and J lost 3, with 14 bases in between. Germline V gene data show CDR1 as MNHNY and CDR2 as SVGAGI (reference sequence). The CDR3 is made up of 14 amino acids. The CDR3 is CASSHVGRYYGYTF. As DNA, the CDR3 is TGTGCCAGCAGCCACGTAGGGAGATACTATGGCTACACCTTC.

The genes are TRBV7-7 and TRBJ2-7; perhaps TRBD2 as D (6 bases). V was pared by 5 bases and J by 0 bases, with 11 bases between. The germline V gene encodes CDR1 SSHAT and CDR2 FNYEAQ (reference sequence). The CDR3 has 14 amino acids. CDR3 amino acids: CASSPGASSYEQYF. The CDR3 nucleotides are TGTGCCAGCAGCCCGGGAGCTAGCTCCTACGAGCAGTACTTC.

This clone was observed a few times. As DNA, the CDR3 is TGTGCCAGCAGTTTATATAGGGGAGGAGATACGCAGTATTTT. This translates into CASSLYRGGDTQYF. The chain is built from TRBV27 and TRBJ2-3; D perhaps matches TRBD2 (6 bases). Per the germline V gene, CDR1 is MNHEY and CDR2 is SMNVEV (reference sequence). The CDR3 loop spans 14 amino acids. V was trimmed by 1 base and J by 5 bases, leaving 10 bases between them.

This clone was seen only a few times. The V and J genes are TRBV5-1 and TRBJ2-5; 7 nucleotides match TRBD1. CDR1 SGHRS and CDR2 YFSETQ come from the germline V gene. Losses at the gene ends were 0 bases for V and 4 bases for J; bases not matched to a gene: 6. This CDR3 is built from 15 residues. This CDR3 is CASSLANRGGETQYF. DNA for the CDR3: TGCGCCAGCAGCTTGGCAAACAGGGGCGGAGAGACCCAGTACTTC.

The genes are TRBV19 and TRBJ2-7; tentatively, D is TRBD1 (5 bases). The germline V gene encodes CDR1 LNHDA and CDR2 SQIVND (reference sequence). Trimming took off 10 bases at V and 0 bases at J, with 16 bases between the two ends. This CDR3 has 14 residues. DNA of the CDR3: TGTGCCACTAGGGGTAGAGGAAGCTCCTACGAGCAGTACTTC. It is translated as CATRGRGSSYEQYF.

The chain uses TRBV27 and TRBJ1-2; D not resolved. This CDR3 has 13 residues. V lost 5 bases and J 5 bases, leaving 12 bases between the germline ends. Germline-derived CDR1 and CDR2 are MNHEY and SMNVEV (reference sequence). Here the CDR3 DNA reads TGTGCCAGCAGTATTAGTGAATTGTATGGCTACACCTTC. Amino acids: CASSISELYGYTF.

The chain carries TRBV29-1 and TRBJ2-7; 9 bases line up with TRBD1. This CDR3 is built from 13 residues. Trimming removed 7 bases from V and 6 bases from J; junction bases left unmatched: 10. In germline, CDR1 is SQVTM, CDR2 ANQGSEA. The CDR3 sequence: CSAGGQGQPEQYF. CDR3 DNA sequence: TGCAGCGCAGGGGGACAGGGCCAGCCCGAGCAGTACTTC.

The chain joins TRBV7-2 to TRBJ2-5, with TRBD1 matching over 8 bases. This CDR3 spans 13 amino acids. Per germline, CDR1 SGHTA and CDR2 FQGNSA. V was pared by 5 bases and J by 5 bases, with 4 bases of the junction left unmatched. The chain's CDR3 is CASSARTGETQYF. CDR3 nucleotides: TGTGCCAGCAGCGCCCGGACAGGGGAGACCCAGTACTTC.

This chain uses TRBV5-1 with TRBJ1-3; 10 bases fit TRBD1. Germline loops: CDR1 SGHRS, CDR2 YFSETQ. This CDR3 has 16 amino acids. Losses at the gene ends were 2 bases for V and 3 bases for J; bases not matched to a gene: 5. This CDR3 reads CASSFGTGDVGNTIYF. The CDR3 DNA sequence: TGCGCCAGCAGCTTCGGGACAGGGGATGTTGGAAACACCATATATTTT.

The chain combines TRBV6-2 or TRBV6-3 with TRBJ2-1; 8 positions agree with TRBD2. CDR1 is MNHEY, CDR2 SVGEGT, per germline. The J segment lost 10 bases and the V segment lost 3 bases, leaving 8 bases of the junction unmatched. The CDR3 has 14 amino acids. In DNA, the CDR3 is TGTGCCAGCAGTTATGGGCGGGAGGATCGGGAGCAGTTCTTC. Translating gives CASSYGREDREQFF.

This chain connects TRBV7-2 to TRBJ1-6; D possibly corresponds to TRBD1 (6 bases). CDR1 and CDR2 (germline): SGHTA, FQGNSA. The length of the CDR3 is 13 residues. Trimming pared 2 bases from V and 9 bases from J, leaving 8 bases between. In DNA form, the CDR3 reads TGTGCCAGCAGCTTAACAGGGCGTTCACCCCTCCACTTT. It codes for CASSLTGRSPLHF.

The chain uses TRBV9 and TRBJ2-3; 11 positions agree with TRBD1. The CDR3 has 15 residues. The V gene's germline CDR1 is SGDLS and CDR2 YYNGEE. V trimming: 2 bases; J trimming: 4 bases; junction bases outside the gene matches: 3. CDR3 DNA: TGTGCCAGCAGCGTCCCGGGACAGGGGGCAGATACGCAGTATTTT. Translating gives CASSVPGQGADTQYF.

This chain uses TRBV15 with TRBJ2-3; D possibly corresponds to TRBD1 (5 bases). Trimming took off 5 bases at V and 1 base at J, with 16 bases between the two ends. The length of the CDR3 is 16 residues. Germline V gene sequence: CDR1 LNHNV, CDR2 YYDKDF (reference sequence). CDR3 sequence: CATSATQGYRTDTQYF. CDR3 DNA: TGTGCCACCAGCGCTACCCAGGGATATCGCACAGATACGCAGTATTTT.

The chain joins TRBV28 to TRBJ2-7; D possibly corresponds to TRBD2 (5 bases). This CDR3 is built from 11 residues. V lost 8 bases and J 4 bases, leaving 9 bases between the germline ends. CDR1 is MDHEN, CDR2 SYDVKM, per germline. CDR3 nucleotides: TGTGCCAGCCGGGGAAATTACGAGCAGTACTTC. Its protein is CASRGNYEQYF.

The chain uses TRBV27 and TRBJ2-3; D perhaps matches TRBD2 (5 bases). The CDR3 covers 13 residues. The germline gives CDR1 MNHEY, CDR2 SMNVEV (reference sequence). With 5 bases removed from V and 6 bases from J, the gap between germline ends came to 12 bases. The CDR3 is CASSPSRGDTQYF. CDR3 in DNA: TGTGCCAGCAGTCCGTCCCGCGGGGATACGCAGTATTTT.

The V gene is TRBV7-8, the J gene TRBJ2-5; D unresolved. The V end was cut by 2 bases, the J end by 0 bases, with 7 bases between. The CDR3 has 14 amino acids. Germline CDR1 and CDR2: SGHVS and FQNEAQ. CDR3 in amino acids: CASSLLDYQETQYF. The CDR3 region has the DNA TGTGCCAGCAGCTTACTTGACTACCAAGAGACCCAGTACTTC.

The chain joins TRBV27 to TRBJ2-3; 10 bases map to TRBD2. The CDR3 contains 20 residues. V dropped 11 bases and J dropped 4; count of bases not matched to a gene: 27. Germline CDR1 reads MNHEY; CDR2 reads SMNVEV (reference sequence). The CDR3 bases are TGTGCCCGTTGGGAAGACCTAGCGGGAGTAAAAGGAGAGGTGGCAGATACGCAGTATTTT. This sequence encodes CARWEDLAGVKGEVADTQYF.